This T cell receptor (beta chain) appears in the sequencing data of a study of T cells in Graves' hyperthyroidism and ophthalmopathy. Used for diagnoses were clinical symptoms, serum thyroxine and TRAb, thyroid ultrasound and orbital computed tomography. TCR beta CDR3 sequences were amplified from RNA transcripts. The HTBI primer set was used in a first-round RT-PCR of the TCR CDR3. MiXCR was run by TCRdb on the multiplex PCR reads, yielding one entry per CDR3 protein. The table lists 600,000 to 800,000 distinct CDR3 sequences, approximately 40% of them singletons. About this clonotype itself: Antigen unknown.

Study-wide results and limits: From stable hyperthyroidism, ophthalmopathy was separated by a 13 V-J model.

With 11 bases removed from V and 1 base from J, the gap between germline ends came to 16 bases. From germline, CDR1 is SEHNR and CDR2 FQNEAQ (reference sequence). The CDR3 is 14 amino acids. The J gene is TRBJ2-3, the V gene TRBV7-9; D is unresolved. This receptor was taken from a woman in her thirties or forties with Graves' hyperthyroidism. The sample was blood. The CDR3 loop is CAPRPVNRTDTQYF. The CDR3 DNA reads as TGTGCCCCCCGACCGGTCAATCGCACAGATACGCAGTATTTT. Complete variable domain (other parts from reference TRBV7-9 and TRBJ2-3): DTGVSQNPRHKITKRGQNVTFRCDPISEHNRLYWYRQTLGQGPEFLTYFQNEAQLEKSRLLSDRFSAERPKGSFSTLEIQRTEQGDSAMYLCAPRPVNRTDTQYFGPGTRLTVL.